Listed here are 24 T cell receptor beta chains from one sample, sequenced in a study of control samples from healthy donors and cancer patients. Repertoires were generated with immunoSEQ multiplex PCR, while TCRdb's copy carries only in-frame clones and drops some. The sample includes 150,000 or so clones, 80% to 95% of them seen just once. The source material was blood. Receptors originate from a man aged 18 to 29 in good health.

J is TRBJ1-4 and V is TRBV28; the match to TRBD1 covers 9 bases. The CDR3 extends over 15 amino acids. The V gene end was trimmed by 5 bases and the J gene end by 4 bases; junction bases not matched to a gene: 5. The germline V gene has CDR1 MDHEN and CDR2 SYDVKM. CDR3 nucleotide sequence: TGTGCCAGCAGTCAGCCGGGACAGGGTAATGAAAAACTGTTTTTT. This sequence encodes CASSQPGQGNEKLFF.

The chain combines TRBV7-2 with TRBJ2-4; TRBD2 matches 8 bases. There are 17 residues in the CDR3. V lost 1 base to trimming and J lost 5 bases; unmatched junction nucleotides: 10. CDR1 SGHTA and CDR2 FQGNSA come from the germline V gene. The CDR3 sequence: CASSLGGPRGGQNIQYF. The CDR3 DNA reads as TGTGCCAGCAGCTTAGGTGGTCCCCGGGGGGGCCAAAACATTCAGTACTTC.

This chain connects TRBV5-1 to TRBJ1-2; 8 nucleotides match TRBD1. There are 13 residues in the CDR3. The ends lost 4 bases at V and 8 bases at J; junction bases unmatched: 7. Germline V gene sequence: CDR1 SGHRS, CDR2 YFSETQ. CDR3: CASSLETGAGYTF. DNA of the CDR3: TGCGCCAGCAGCCTTGAGACAGGGGCCGGCTACACCTTC. Full variable domain (missing parts from reference TRBV5-1 and TRBJ1-2): KAGVTQTPRYLIKTRGQQVTLSCSPISGHRSVSWYQQTPGQGLQFLFEYFSETQRNKGNFPGRFSGRQFSNSRSEMNVSTLELGDSALYLCASSLETGAGYTFGSGTRLTVV.

This CDR3 is CASSYFGGLSYEQYF. CDR3 nucleotides: TGTGCCAGCAGTTACTTTGGCGGGCTCTCCTACGAGCAGTACTTC. The chain combines TRBV6-2 or TRBV6-3 with TRBJ2-7, with D maybe TRBD2 (5 bases). Per germline, CDR1 MNHEY and CDR2 SVGEGT. Trimming cost V 1 base and J 0 bases, with 10 bases left between them. The length of the CDR3 is 15 residues.

This chain joins TRBV3-1 (or the pseudogene TRBV3-2) and TRBJ2-5, with D uncertain. V was pared by 1 base and J by 2 bases, with 8 bases between. The CDR3 is 14 amino acids. The germline CDR1 and CDR2 sequences are LGHDT and YNNKEL (reference sequence). The CDR3 DNA reads TGTGCCAGCAGCCAAGGTTTCAGGCAAGAGACCCAGTACTTC. Translation gives CASSQGFRQETQYF.

The chain joins TRBV7-9 to TRBJ2-1, with a weak D call TRBD2 (5 bases). Between the trimmed V and J ends, which lost 4 bases and 9 bases, there was a span of 10 bases. This CDR3 has 12 amino acids. Germline CDR1 and CDR2: SEHNR and FQNEAQ (reference sequence). This CDR3 is CASSSRTVEQFF. CDR3 nucleotides: TGTGCCAGCAGCTCTCGGACTGTTGAGCAGTTCTTC.

This clone has a handful of counts. The gene calls are TRBV24-1 and TRBJ2-7; unclear D gene. This CDR3 has 13 amino acids. The germline V gene encodes CDR1 KGHDR and CDR2 SFDVKD. V dropped 8 bases and J dropped 1 base, with 11 bases sitting between them. As DNA, the CDR3 is TGTGCCACCATGTCAGGATCTTCCTACGAGCAGTACTTC. Its translation: CATMSGSSYEQYF.

This chain uses TRBV7-2 with TRBJ2-1; D is possibly TRBD1 (5 bases). Germline-derived CDR1 and CDR2 are SGHTA and FQGNSA. V shed 6 bases and J shed 4 bases, with 16 bases lying between them. The length of the CDR3 is 15 residues. This CDR3 is CASSLGDMRYNEQFF. CDR3 sequence (DNA): TGTGCCAGCAGTCTAGGGGATATGAGGTACAATGAGCAGTTCTTC.

The chain couples TRBV29-1 to TRBJ2-3; 9 positions match TRBD1. Per germline, CDR1 SQVTM and CDR2 ANQGSEA. This CDR3 is 16 amino acids long. Losses at the gene ends were 3 bases for V and 3 bases for J; bases not matched to a gene: 10. CDR3 nucleotides: TGCAGCGTTGACTATCGACAGGGGGAGTTGACAGATACGCAGTATTTT. It translates to CSVDYRQGELTDTQYF.

In DNA, the CDR3 is TGTGCCAGCAGCGCCGGGACAGCCTCAAATTCACCCCTCCACTTT. Protein product: CASSAGTASNSPLHF. The gene calls are TRBV2 and TRBJ1-6, with 7 bases that match TRBD1. The CDR3 is made up of 15 amino acids. The germline V gene encodes CDR1 SNHLY and CDR2 FYNNEI. Trimming at V came to 6 bases and at J to 7 bases, leaving 9 bases not matched to a gene.

The chain is built from TRBV27 and TRBJ2-7; TRBD1 might be the D (5 bases). The CDR3 contains 14 residues. Germline V lookup: CDR1 MNHEY, CDR2 SMNVEV (reference sequence). Trimming took 8 bases from V and 5 from J, leaving 19 bases between them. CDR3 bases: TGTGCCAGCGGTTGGGTAGGGGTTAGGGACGAGCAGTACTTC. Residues: CASGWVGVRDEQYF.

V usage is TRBV30 and J usage is TRBJ2-7; tentative D call: TRBD1 (5 bases). Germline CDR1 is GTSNPN and CDR2 is SVGIG (reference sequence). The CDR3 covers 12 residues. V lost 2 bases and J 2 bases, leaving 7 bases between the germline ends. Here the CDR3 reads CAWSRQTYEQYF. For the CDR3, the DNA is TGTGCCTGGAGTAGACAGACCTACGAGCAGTACTTC.

The chain links TRBV3-1 (or the pseudogene TRBV3-2) to TRBJ2-7; 9 bases are shared with TRBD2. V shed 2 bases and J 2 bases; nucleotides not matched to a gene: 22. Looked up from germline, CDR1 is LGHDT and CDR2 is YNNKEL (reference sequence). CDR3 size: 21 residues. The CDR3 loop reads CASSQRTGLAGLGDETYEQYF. CDR3 bases: TGTGCCAGCAGCCAACGGACTGGGCTAGCGGGACTAGGCGATGAGACCTACGAGCAGTACTTC.

This clone came up once. The chain combines TRBV10-3 with TRBJ1-4; no clear D. V was pared by 3 bases and J by 8 bases, with 7 bases between. Germline-derived CDR1 and CDR2 are ENHRY and SYGVKD. This CDR3 is built from 12 residues. CDR3 in amino acids: CAISESGEKLFF. CDR3 nucleotides: TGTGCCATCAGTGAATCGGGCGAAAAACTGTTTTTT.

The chain employs TRBV4-1 and TRBJ1-1, with unresolved D. Between the trimmed V and J ends, which lost 1 base and 3 bases, there was a span of 9 bases. The germline CDR1 and CDR2 sequences are MGHRA and YSYEKL. The CDR3 consists of 14 residues. The CDR3, as DNA: TGCGCCAGCAGCCAAGTATTGAGGGACACTGAAGCTTTCTTT. Protein product: CASSQVLRDTEAFF.

The genes are TRBV11-3 and TRBJ1-3; a weak D match, TRBD1 (6 bases). The germline CDR1 and CDR2 sequences are SGHNT and YENEEA. This CDR3 contains 15 residues. The ends were cut back, 2 bases at V and 2 bases at J, with 10 bases in the middle. The CDR3 spells CASSLSGGPGNTIYF. DNA for the CDR3: TGTGCCAGCAGCTTAAGCGGGGGCCCTGGAAACACCATATATTTT.

This chain uses TRBV6-5 with TRBJ1-2, with TRBD1 matching 8 bases. V lost 0 bases to trimming and J lost 4 bases; unmatched junction nucleotides: 7. The length of the CDR3 is 16 residues. Germline CDR1 is MNHEY and CDR2 is SVGAGI. CDR3 bases: TGTGCCAGCAGTTACTCACCAGGGGGCGGCGGCTATGGCTACACCTTC. It codes for CASSYSPGGGGYGYTF.

This rearrangement joins TRBV7-2 to TRBJ2-2; D not certain. The V gene lost 2 bases and the J gene lost 0 bases, with 10 bases spanning the gap. The CDR3 covers 16 residues. CDR1 is SGHTA and CDR2 is FQGNSA in the germline V gene. CDR3 sequence (DNA): TGTGCCAGCAGCTTACGACATTTGTCGAACACCGGGGAGCTGTTTTTT. This gives the protein CASSLRHLSNTGELFF.

The rearrangement joins TRBV3-1 (or the pseudogene TRBV3-2) to TRBJ1-6, with D unresolved. The V gene lost 1 base and the J gene lost 10 bases, with 14 bases spanning the gap. This CDR3 is built from 15 residues. CDR1 and CDR2 from the germline V gene are LGHDT and YNNKEL (reference sequence). The CDR3 nucleotides are TGTGCCAGCAGCCAAGTGCTCGCGGCCGGCTCACCCCTCCACTTT. Protein sequence: CASSQVLAAGSPLHF.

The V and J genes are TRBV15 and TRBJ1-1; unclear D gene. The CDR3 has 15 amino acids. Germline loops: CDR1 LNHNV, CDR2 YYDKDF (reference sequence). The V end was cut by 0 bases, the J end by 1 base, with 9 bases between. The CDR3 DNA follows: TGTGCCACCAGCAGAGATAGACGATCGAACACTGAAGCTTTCTTT. Its translation: CATSRDRRSNTEAFF.

The CDR3 bases are TGTGCCAGCAACATATTCTCTGGGGCCAACGTCCTGACTTTC. Its translation is CASNIFSGANVLTF. This chain uses TRBV13 with TRBJ2-6; D is unclear. CDR1 PRHDT and CDR2 FYEKMQ come from the germline V gene (reference sequence). The V gene lost 7 bases and the J gene lost 0 bases, with 7 bases spanning the gap. This CDR3 comprises 14 residues. Full variable domain (remainder filled in from reference TRBV13 and TRBJ2-6): AAGVIQSPRHLIKEKRETATLKCYPIPRHDTVYWYQQGPGQDPQFLISFYEKMQSDKGSIPDRFSAQQFSDYHSELNMSSLELGDSALYFCASNIFSGANVLTFGAGSRLTVL.

V gene TRBV24-1 combines with J gene TRBJ2-3; D possibly matches TRBD1 or TRBD2 (5 bases each). Trimming took off 4 bases at V and 0 bases at J, with 16 bases between the two ends. The CDR3 sequence is 17 residues long. Germline CDR1 and CDR2: KGHDR and SFDVKD. CDR3 in DNA: TGTGCCACCAGTGACTGGGACGTTACGACTAGCACAGATACGCAGTATTTT. This translates into CATSDWDVTTSTDTQYF.

V usage is TRBV6-2 or TRBV6-3 and J usage is TRBJ2-5; D is unresolved. The CDR3 spans 15 residues. The V and J ends lost 2 bases and 5 bases respectively, with 15 bases between them. Germline V gives CDR1 MNHEY, CDR2 SVGEGT. Written as DNA, the CDR3 is TGTGCCAGCAGTTACCCCCCGGGTCCCGGGGAGACCCAGTACTTC. Its protein product is CASSYPPGPGETQYF.

The genes are TRBV27 and TRBJ1-2, with TRBD1 identical over 9 bases. There are 15 residues in the CDR3. Per the germline V gene, CDR1 is MNHEY and CDR2 is SMNVEV (reference sequence). V dropped 8 bases and J dropped 8; count of bases not matched to a gene: 15. The CDR3 loop reads CASVAGQGSSSGYTF. The DNA for the CDR3 is TGTGCCAGCGTAGCGGGACAGGGATCGTCCAGCGGCTACACCTTC.